This T cell receptor beta chain was sequenced in a study of HIV-infected patients and healthy controls. All unsorted peripheral T cells were captured because whole blood was used without fractionation. This clonotype was recorded at least ten times. Its antigen remains unidentified. Trimming removed 2 bases at V and 0 bases at J, with 13 bases between. The V gene's germline CDR1 is KGHSH and CDR2 LQKENI. This CDR3 comprises 17 residues. Study-level points and caveats: MAIT alpha-chain CDR3s were frequent in healthy controls, depleted in HIV+.

Alpha and beta constant-region primers primed reverse transcription of 500 to 550 ng RNA. Alpha and beta chain libraries were made separately by chain-specific third strand synthesis with multiplexing indices. A single record per CDR3 protein comes from TCRdb applying MiXCR to the 5' RACE reads. The sample includes around 21,000 distinct CDR3 sequences, about 8.3% of them seen just once. J is TRBJ1-4 and V is TRBV18, with unresolved D. The material sequenced was blood. This receptor was obtained from an adult in good health. CDR3 loop: CASSPSLQSATNEKLFF. CDR3 coding DNA: TGTGCCAGCTCACCAAGCTTACAGAGTGCAACTAATGAAAAACTGTTTTTT.